One sample yielded the 10 T cell receptor beta chains listed below, sequenced in a study of blood T cell repertoires in COVID-19. The repertoire was sequenced with immunoSEQ multiplex PCR; TCRdb's copy has only in-frame clones and lacks some. The sample yields some 320,000 clones, roughly 90% seen once. Material for sequencing was PBMCs or T cells enriched from blood (not recorded which). Receptor source: a man in his sixties who had recovered from COVID-19.

V usage is TRBV6-5 and J usage is TRBJ1-1, with TRBD1 as a possible D gene (6 bases). The CDR3 is 13 residues long. Trimming left V 7 bases short and J 0 bases short, with 9 bases between. CDR1 is MNHEY, CDR2 SVGAGI, per germline. CDR3 sequence: CASTRQVNTEAFF. CDR3 nucleotide sequence: TGTGCCAGCACTCGACAGGTGAACACTGAAGCTTTCTTT.

The genes are TRBV5-4 and TRBJ2-2, with 9 bases that match TRBD1. In germline, CDR1 is SGHNT, CDR2 YYREEE (reference sequence). CDR3 length: 16 amino acids. J gave up 6 bases and V 1 base, and 7 bases lay outside the gene matches. CDR3 sequence (DNA): TGTGCCAGCAGCTTGCTGGGACAGGGATCGGCCGGGGAGCTGTTTTTT. It codes for CASSLLGQGSAGELFF.

The chain couples TRBV9 to TRBJ2-2, with 7 bases that match TRBD2. Germline V CDR1 and CDR2: SGDLS, YYNGEE. The CDR3 length is 16 residues. Losses at the gene ends were 4 bases for V and 4 bases for J; bases not matched to a gene: 10. CDR3 amino acids: CASSPKEPGGTGELFF. The CDR3 bases are TGTGCCAGCAGCCCAAAGGAACCGGGGGGCACCGGGGAGCTGTTTTTT.

The gene calls are TRBV10-2 and TRBJ1-6; TRBD1 matches 9 bases. CDR3 size: 16 residues. V shed 0 bases and J 10 bases; nucleotides not matched to a gene: 7. The germline V gene encodes CDR1 WSHSY and CDR2 SAAADI. CDR3 region: CASSESGQGTRSPLHF. DNA for the CDR3: TGCGCCAGCAGTGAGTCGGGACAGGGTACCAGATCACCCCTCCACTTT.

The rearrangement links TRBV27 to TRBJ2-1; 15 bases map to TRBD2. The ends lost 4 bases at V and 4 bases at J; junction bases unmatched: 8. Germline lookup yields CDR1 MNHEY and CDR2 SMNVEV (reference sequence). The CDR3 has 18 residues. The CDR3 DNA follows: TGTGCCAGCAGTTCCCCGGGACTAGCGGGAGGACCTTACAATGAGCAGTTCTTC. Its protein product is CASSSPGLAGGPYNEQFF.

V and J are TRBV12-3 or TRBV12-4 and TRBJ1-5; perhaps TRBD1 as D (6 bases). The V end was cut by 4 bases, the J end by 3 bases, with 7 bases between. There are 13 residues in the CDR3. CDR3 nucleotide sequence: TGTGCCAGCAGTTGGGGGCCCAATCAGCCCCAGCATTTT. Protein product: CASSWGPNQPQHF.

This CDR3 reads CASSLRTSGTETQYF. The CDR3 nucleotides are TGTGCCAGCAGCCTCAGGACTAGCGGGACGGAGACCCAGTACTTC. The chain joins TRBV7-2 to TRBJ2-5, with 12 bases that match TRBD2. The CDR3 covers 15 residues. Germline CDR1 SGHTA, CDR2 FQGNSA. After removal of 5 bases from V and 5 bases from J, the junction contained 6 bases not matched to a gene.

This sequence joins TRBV13 and TRBJ2-1; TRBD2 agrees at 8 bases. CDR1 PRHDT and CDR2 FYEKMQ come from the germline V gene (reference sequence). The V segment lost 5 bases and the J segment 6 bases; nucleotides outside the gene matches: 9. The CDR3 is 15 amino acids. CDR3 loop: CASSLKRGTFNEQFF. The CDR3 DNA sequence: TGTGCCAGCAGCCTGAAGCGGGGGACTTTCAATGAGCAGTTCTTC.

This chain joins TRBV11-2 and TRBJ2-1; D perhaps matches TRBD1 (6 bases). This CDR3 is built from 14 residues. V lost 1 base, J lost 9 bases, and 13 bases lay in between. Germline CDR1 is SGHAT and CDR2 is FQNNGV. The CDR3 protein is CASSLGVRGGEQFF. The CDR3 region has the DNA TGTGCCAGCAGCTTAGGGGTCAGGGGTGGTGAGCAGTTCTTC.

The chain joins TRBV7-8 to TRBJ1-2; 9 bases are shared with TRBD1. The CDR3 runs to 14 residues. CDR1 is SGHVS, CDR2 FQNEAQ, per germline. With V trimmed by 3 bases and J by 6 bases, 5 bases remained unmatched. As DNA, the CDR3 is TGTGCCAGCAGCTTCTCACGGACAGGGGATGGCTACACCTTC. It encodes CASSFSRTGDGYTF. Full variable domain (missing parts from reference TRBV7-8 and TRBJ1-2): GAGVSQSPRYKVAKRGQDVALRCDPISGHVSLFWYQQALGQGPEFLTYFQNEAQLDKSGLPSDRFFAERPEGSVSTLKIQRTQQEDSAVYLCASSFSRTGDGYTFGSGTRLTVV.